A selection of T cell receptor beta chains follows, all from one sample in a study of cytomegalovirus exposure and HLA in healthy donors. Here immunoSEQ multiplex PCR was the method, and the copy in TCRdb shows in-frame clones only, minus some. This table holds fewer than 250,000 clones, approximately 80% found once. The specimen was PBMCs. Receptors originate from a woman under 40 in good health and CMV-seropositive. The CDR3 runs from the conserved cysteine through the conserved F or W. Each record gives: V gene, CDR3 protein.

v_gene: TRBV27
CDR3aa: CASADLQAASEQYF

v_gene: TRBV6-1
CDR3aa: CASTQDLGGGGTQYF

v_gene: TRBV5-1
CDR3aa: CASSYGPMGLQGNEQFF

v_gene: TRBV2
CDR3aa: CASSWTSGGPAYQDTQYF

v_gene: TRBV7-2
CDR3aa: CASSLVATGRVYEQYF

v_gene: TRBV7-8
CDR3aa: CASSLSVAAAETQYF

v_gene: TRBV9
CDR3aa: CASSPPGGAGYTF

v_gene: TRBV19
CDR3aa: CATRGQRNSPLHF

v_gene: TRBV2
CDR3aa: CASSELGFRGSYEQYF

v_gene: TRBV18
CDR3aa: CASSPSGGGEQYF

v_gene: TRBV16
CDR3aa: CASSRQGTEAFF

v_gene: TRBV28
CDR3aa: CASSLRGGGTDTQYF

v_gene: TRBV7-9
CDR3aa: CASSFGGIYGYTF

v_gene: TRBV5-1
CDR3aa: CASSLGLRTGGVTGYTF